This T cell receptor beta chain was profiled in a study of early T cells in non-severe SARS-CoV-2 infection. Study at large: Sequencing input comprised bulk RNA from unsorted whole blood; chain pairing was not available.

CDR3 size: 11 residues. CDR1 and CDR2 (germline): SEHNR, FQNEAQ (reference sequence). V gave up 6 bases and J gave up 4 bases, with 6 bases separating them. TCRdb reprocessed the 5' RACE reads with MiXCR, giving one entry per CDR3 protein. Counted here are about 83,000 distinct CDR3 sequences, 9% to 15% occurring once; the ten biggest clones make up over 6%. Sequencing was performed on whole blood. The sequence was collected from an adult who was a healthcare worker with PCR-confirmed SARS-CoV-2 infection or an uninfected control (not recorded which). V gene TRBV7-9 combines with J gene TRBJ2-5; no firm D call. DNA for the CDR3: TGTGCCAGCAGACTGGGAGAGACCCAGTACTTC. Amino acids: CASRLGETQYF.